The present TCR beta chain was sequenced within a study of preoperative IRX-2 immunotherapy in early breast cancer. V lost 6 bases and J 7 bases, leaving 18 bases between the germline ends. The CDR3 extends over 14 amino acids. Germline-derived CDR1 and CDR2 are MDHEN and SYDVKM. Some clones are missing from TCRdb's copy, which holds only in-frame ones; the method was immunoSEQ multiplex PCR. The repertoire has approximately 31,000 clones, about 90% of them found once; the top ten carry 1.5% to 2%. Indicated treatment: preoperative locoregional IRX-2 cytokine immunotherapy. Samples came from a phase Ib trial of preoperative locoregional IRX-2 cytokine immunotherapy.

The sequence came from a human donor with breast cancer. The J gene is TRBJ1-2, the V gene TRBV28; a possible D gene is TRBD1 (6 bases). The sample in question was tumor tissue, obtained after IRX-2 immunotherapy. CDR3 DNA: TGTGCCAGCAGCCTTACGTCAGGGGATCCTGGCTACACCTTC. Its protein product is CASSLTSGDPGYTF.